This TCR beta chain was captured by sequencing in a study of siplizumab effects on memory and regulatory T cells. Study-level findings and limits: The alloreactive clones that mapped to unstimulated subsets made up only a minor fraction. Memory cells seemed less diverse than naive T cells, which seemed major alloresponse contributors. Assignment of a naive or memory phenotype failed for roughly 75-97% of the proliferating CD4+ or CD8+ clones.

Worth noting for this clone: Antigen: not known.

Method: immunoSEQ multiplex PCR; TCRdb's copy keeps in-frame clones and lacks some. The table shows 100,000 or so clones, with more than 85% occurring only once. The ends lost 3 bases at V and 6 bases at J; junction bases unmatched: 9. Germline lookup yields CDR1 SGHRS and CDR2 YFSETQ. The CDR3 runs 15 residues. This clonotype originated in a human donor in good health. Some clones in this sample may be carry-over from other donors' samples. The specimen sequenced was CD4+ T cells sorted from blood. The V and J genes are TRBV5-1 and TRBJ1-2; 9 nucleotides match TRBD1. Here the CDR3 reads CASSSGQGQVNGYTF. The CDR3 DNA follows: TGCGCCAGCAGCTCGGGACAGGGTCAGGTAAATGGCTACACCTTC.